This entry lists 27 T cell receptor beta chains sequenced from one sample in a study of blood T cell repertoires in COVID-19. Sequencing was performed with immunoSEQ multiplex PCR; in TCRdb, only in-frame clones are kept and a portion is missing. The sample gives around 200,000 clones, about 77% of which show up once; 2.5% to 3.5% is in the top ten. The sequenced sample consisted of peripheral blood. These receptors were taken from a woman of 80 years or more with active or convalescent COVID-19.

V gene TRBV7-2 combines with J gene TRBJ2-2; 12 bases match TRBD2. Germline V gives CDR1 SGHTA, CDR2 FQGNSA. The CDR3 length is 17 residues. Trimming cost V 2 bases and J 1 base; bases outside gene matches: 2. CDR3 bases: TGTGCCAGCAGCTTACGGACTAGCGGGGTGAACACCGGGGAGCTGTTTTTT. Translating it yields CASSLRTSGVNTGELFF.

This chain joins TRBV5-4 and TRBJ1-3; no clear D gene. Germline values: CDR1 SGHNT, CDR2 YYREEE (reference sequence). The CDR3 runs 14 residues. Trimming cost V 0 bases and J 8 bases, with 12 bases left between them. The CDR3 sequence is CASSLDGGRDTIYF. In DNA form, the CDR3 reads TGTGCCAGCAGCTTGGACGGAGGTCGGGACACCATATATTTT. Supplemented by reference TRBV5-4 and TRBJ1-3, the full variable domain reads ETGVTQSPTHLIKTRGQQVTLRCSSQSGHNTVSWYQQALGQGPQFIFQYYREEENGRGNFPPRFSGLQFPNYSSELNVNALELDDSALYLCASSLDGGRDTIYFGEGSWLTVV.

The chain has TRBV3-1 (or the pseudogene TRBV3-2) and TRBJ2-3; 11 nucleotides align to TRBD2. The CDR3 is made up of 16 amino acids. The V and J ends lost 3 bases and 7 bases, in that order; junction bases with no gene match: 9. Per the germline V gene, CDR1 is LGHDT and CDR2 is YNNKEL (reference sequence). The CDR3 here is CASSQAGTSGIHTQYF. The CDR3 DNA sequence: TGTGCCAGCAGCCAGGCCGGGACTAGCGGAATCCATACGCAGTATTTT.

The rearrangement joins TRBV30 to TRBJ1-6; D gene unclear. Per germline, CDR1 GTSNPN and CDR2 SVGIG (reference sequence). The CDR3 has 16 amino acids. V was shortened by 4 bases and J by 2 bases, with 15 bases between the two germline ends. The CDR3 region is CAWTFRGGTYNSPLHF. The DNA of the CDR3 is TGTGCCTGGACTTTTCGGGGTGGAACCTATAATTCACCCCTCCACTTT.

The CDR3 sequence: CASSPQWATTEAFF. CDR3 DNA sequence: TGCGCCAGCAGCCCACAGTGGGCTACCACTGAAGCTTTCTTT. The chain has TRBV5-1 and TRBJ1-1; D gene uncertain. CDR3 length: 14 residues. CDR1 and CDR2 from the germline V gene are SGHRS and YFSETQ. V was trimmed by 4 bases and J by 4 bases, leaving 14 bases between them.

This chain connects TRBV13 to TRBJ2-5; 8 bases are a match to TRBD2. V lost 5 bases, J lost 5 bases, and 4 bases stayed unmatched. Germline CDR1 reads PRHDT; CDR2 reads FYEKMQ (reference sequence). The CDR3 contains 13 residues. CDR3 sequence: CASSPAGGETQYF. Written as DNA, the CDR3 is TGTGCCAGCAGCCCCGCGGGGGGTGAGACCCAGTACTTC.

The chain uses TRBV5-6 and TRBJ1-6, with D tentatively TRBD1 (6 bases). The germline gives CDR1 SGHDT, CDR2 YYEEEE. CDR3 length: 15 residues. The V end lost 4 bases, the J end lost 5 bases, and 13 bases lay between the germline ends. Written as DNA, the CDR3 is TGTGCCAGCAGCCCCTCGGGACATCATAATTCACCCCTCCACTTT. Translated: CASSPSGHHNSPLHF.

This chain links TRBV15 with TRBJ1-2; D is perhaps TRBD1 (6 bases). Germline CDR1 and CDR2: LNHNV and YYDKDF (reference sequence). V dropped 4 bases and J dropped 2 bases, with 8 bases sitting between them. The CDR3 covers 13 residues. CDR3 amino acids: CATSKDRNYGYTF. The CDR3 DNA reads TGTGCCACCAGCAAGGACAGAAACTATGGCTACACCTTC.

This clone was found once. V is TRBV7-8 and J is TRBJ1-2; no clear D gene. CDR3 length equals 10 residues. Trimming stripped 5 bases from V and 7 bases from J, with 5 bases between. Germline assignment: CDR1 SGHVS and CDR2 FQNEAQ. This CDR3 reads CASSPGGYTF. The CDR3 DNA is TGTGCCAGCAGCCCGGGTGGCTACACCTTC.

This clone appeared once. The chain couples TRBV5-4 to TRBJ2-3; 10 nucleotides agree with TRBD2. The germline V gene encodes CDR1 SGHNT and CDR2 YYREEE (reference sequence). The trim removed 2 bases at V and 4 bases at J, leaving 7 bases unmatched. CDR3 length: 16 amino acids. DNA of the CDR3: TGTGCCAGCAGCTTTAAGCGGGGGGGCCATGCAGATACGCAGTATTTT. Protein: CASSFKRGGHADTQYF. Filled out from reference TRBV5-4 and TRBJ2-3, the complete variable domain reads ETGVTQSPTHLIKTRGQQVTLRCSSQSGHNTVSWYQQALGQGPQFIFQYYREEENGRGNFPPRFSGLQFPNYSSELNVNALELDDSALYLCASSFKRGGHADTQYFGPGTRLTVL.

The V gene is TRBV24-1, the J gene TRBJ1-5; 9 bases agree with TRBD1. This CDR3 comprises 16 residues. Trimming cost V 4 bases and J 7 bases; bases outside gene matches: 10. CDR1 is KGHDR, CDR2 SFDVKD, per germline. As DNA, the CDR3 is TGTGCCACCAGTGACCCACTGGACAGGGGCGGGCAGCCCCAGCATTTT. Translation: CATSDPLDRGGQPQHF.

The chain employs TRBV5-8 and TRBJ1-5; the D gene is possibly TRBD1 (6 bases). The CDR3 runs to 16 residues. Trimming left V 1 base short and J 4 bases short, with 15 bases between. Germline V lookup: CDR1 SGHTS, CDR2 YDEGEE. CDR3 region: CASSLSGRGENQPQHF. CDR3 DNA sequence: TGTGCCAGCAGCTTGAGTGGCAGGGGAGAGAATCAGCCCCAGCATTTT.

The chain uses TRBV9 and TRBJ1-1, with 9 bases lining up with TRBD1. With 4 bases clipped from V and 2 bases from J, the junction kept 12 bases outside the gene matches. The CDR3 runs 17 residues. Germline lookup yields CDR1 SGDLS and CDR2 YYNGEE. DNA of the CDR3: TGTGCCAGCAGCCCCCAAGGACAGGGGCCCCCTAACACTGAAGCTTTCTTT. It specifies CASSPQGQGPPNTEAFF. The variable domain in full, with the rest retrieved from reference TRBV9 and TRBJ1-1, is DSGVTQTPKHLITATGQRVTLRCSPRSGDLSVYWYQQSLDQGLQFLIQYYNGEERAKGNILERFSAQQFPDLHSELNLSSLELGDSALYFCASSPQGQGPPNTEAFFGQGTRLTVV.

The chain is built from TRBV29-1 and TRBJ1-2, with TRBD1 matching 8 bases. Trimming cost V 6 bases and J 1 base; bases outside gene matches: 4. The CDR3 is made up of 13 amino acids. Germline CDR1 reads SQVTM; CDR2 reads ANQGSEA. The chain's CDR3 is CSVDRGLNYGYTF. The CDR3 nucleotides are TGCAGCGTAGACAGGGGACTTAACTATGGCTACACCTTC.

Concerning this clone: This CDR3 fails to terminate in the conserved phenylalanine or tryptophan, so it likely reflects a read error. It is unclear where the CDR3 begins or ends on the DNA, so no DNA is shown, and the CDR3 is as TCRdb lists it. This sequence joins TRBV28 and TRBJ1-1; the table's D call, TRBD1, was not checked against the DNA. The germline CDR1 and CDR2 sequences are MDHEN and SYDVKM. 11 amino acids form the CDR3, both terminal residues included. CDR3 region: CASSSSGTGDL.

The chain recombines TRBV12-3 or TRBV12-4 with TRBJ2-7, with D hard to call. V lost 8 bases and J lost 0, with 8 bases in between. This CDR3 contains 12 residues. The CDR3 here is CASSGSSYEQYF. The CDR3 DNA sequence: TGTGCCAGCTCCGGGTCCTCCTACGAGCAGTACTTC.

The chain links TRBV28 to TRBJ1-5; 7 bases map to TRBD1. The CDR3 is made up of 16 amino acids. The germline V gene has CDR1 MDHEN and CDR2 SYDVKM. Germline trimming cut 2 bases from V and 7 bases from J; bases unmatched to any gene: 11. The CDR3 protein is CASSLSSGGGLQPQHF. The CDR3 DNA follows: TGTGCCAGCAGTTTAAGCTCTGGAGGGGGCCTGCAGCCCCAGCATTTT.

The J gene is TRBJ2-1, the V gene TRBV5-4, with TRBD2 matching 8 bases. Losses at the gene ends were 4 bases for V and 0 bases for J; bases not matched to a gene: 6. Germline V gene sequence: CDR1 SGHNT, CDR2 YYREEE (reference sequence). The CDR3 is made up of 16 amino acids. The CDR3 nucleotides are TGTGCCAGCAGCCGTGACGCGGGGGGCTCCTACAATGAGCAGTTCTTC. This codes for CASSRDAGGSYNEQFF.

This clone occurred once. V usage is TRBV6-2 or TRBV6-3 and J usage is TRBJ1-1; no firm D call. From germline, CDR1 is MNHEY and CDR2 SVGEGT. This CDR3 spans 14 amino acids. Trimming stripped 4 bases from V and 1 base from J, with 10 bases between. The CDR3 bases are TGTGCCAGCAGTTCCACCCACAGGAACACTGAAGCTTTCTTT. Protein: CASSSTHRNTEAFF.

The rearrangement links TRBV6-5 to TRBJ2-7, with D possibly TRBD1 on 5 matching bases. This CDR3 has 12 amino acids. V gave up 6 bases and J gave up 2 bases, with 8 bases separating them. The germline V gene encodes CDR1 MNHEY and CDR2 SVGAGI. This CDR3 is CASRDTPYEQYF. The CDR3 DNA is TGTGCCAGCAGGGACACCCCCTACGAGCAGTACTTC.

Notes on this clone: The junction differs from germline at one of its ends, possibly a read error. The chain is built from TRBV7-7 and TRBJ2-2; no clear D gene. Looked up from germline, CDR1 is SSHAT and CDR2 is FNYEAQ (reference sequence). CDR3 length: 15 amino acids. The CDR3 here is CASRRYDEDTGELFF. CDR3 coding DNA: TGTGCTAGCAGACGTTACGATGAGGACACCGGGGAGCTGTTTTTT.

This sequence joins TRBV6-2 or TRBV6-3 and TRBJ1-2; D unclear. Germline values: CDR1 MNHEY, CDR2 SVGEGT. V was pared by 5 bases and J by 4 bases, with 11 bases between. CDR3 length: 13 amino acids. The DNA for the CDR3 is TGTGCCAGCAGTCCGACATTGGTCTATGGCTACACCTTC. This translates into CASSPTLVYGYTF.

The chain carries TRBV2 and TRBJ1-4; 10 nucleotides match TRBD1. Germline-derived CDR1 and CDR2 are SNHLY and FYNNEI. V gave up 3 bases and J gave up 5 bases; unmatched junction bases: 6. CDR3 length: 16 residues. CDR3: CASSDRQGAVNEKLFF. DNA for the CDR3: TGTGCCAGCAGTGATAGACAGGGGGCCGTCAATGAAAAACTGTTTTTT.

J is TRBJ1-5 and V is TRBV6-2 or TRBV6-3; 9 bases map to TRBD1. V lost 0 bases and J lost 6; bases outside the gene matches: 6. This CDR3 has 16 amino acids. In germline, CDR1 is MNHEY, CDR2 SVGEGT. CDR3 amino acids: CASSYSGQGVSQPQHF. In DNA form, the CDR3 reads TGTGCCAGCAGTTACTCGGGACAGGGTGTTAGTCAGCCCCAGCATTTT.

The rearrangement uses TRBV7-6 and TRBJ2-3; 7 nucleotides agree with TRBD2. CDR3 length: 16 residues. The ends lost 3 bases at V and 3 bases at J; junction bases unmatched: 9. CDR1 is SGHVS and CDR2 is FNYEAQ in the germline V gene. The CDR3 DNA reads as TGTGCCAGCAGCTTTAGGAGCGGGGTGATTACAGATACGCAGTATTTT. Amino acids: CASSFRSGVITDTQYF.

This rearrangement joins TRBV11-2 to TRBJ2-4; TRBD2 might be the D (5 bases). The V gene's germline CDR1 is SGHAT and CDR2 FQNNGV. V gave up 3 bases and J gave up 6 bases, with 12 bases separating them. CDR3 length: 14 residues. The CDR3 sequence: CASSFGGLINIQYF. The DNA for the CDR3 is TGTGCCAGCAGCTTCGGCGGACTCATAAACATTCAGTACTTC.

CDR3 loop: CASSLQLAGGDTQYF. The CDR3 nucleotides are TGTGCCAGCAGCTTGCAACTAGCGGGGGGGGATACGCAGTATTTT. The rearrangement uses TRBV7-2 and TRBJ2-3; 13 bases are a match to TRBD2. Per germline, CDR1 SGHTA and CDR2 FQGNSA. V trimming: 3 bases; J trimming: 6 bases; junction bases outside the gene matches: 3. The CDR3 sequence is 15 residues long.